These 19 T cell receptor beta chains share one sample of origin, sequenced in a study of T cell responses to AZD1222 COVID-19 vaccine. Repertoires were generated with immunoSEQ multiplex PCR, while TCRdb's copy carries only in-frame clones and drops some. The sample has 100,000 to 150,000 clones; more than 90% are singletons. Sequencing was performed on peripheral blood, taken 28 days after the second AZD1222 dose. The receptors here all came from an adult who received the AZD1222 COVID-19 vaccine.

The chain is built from TRBV30 and TRBJ2-3; D may be TRBD1 or TRBD2 (5 bases each). V lost 5 bases to trimming and J lost 6 bases, with 9 bases between them. The CDR3 spans 11 residues. CDR1 is GTSNPN and CDR2 is SVGIG in the germline V gene (reference sequence). The CDR3 here is CAWGTSDTQYF. The CDR3 DNA follows: TGTGCCTGGGGGACGAGCGATACGCAGTATTTT.

The CDR3 coding sequence is TGTGCCAGCAGCCCCAGGGACAGGGGCGCTGAAAAACTGTTTTTT. Translating it yields CASSPRDRGAEKLFF. This rearrangement joins TRBV7-2 to TRBJ1-4; TRBD1 matches 10 bases. With 5 bases clipped from V and 7 bases from J, the junction kept 7 bases outside the gene matches. CDR3 length equals 15 residues. CDR1 SGHTA and CDR2 FQGNSA come from the germline V gene.

The CDR3 sequence is CASSEMRGSSGNTIYF. Written as DNA, the CDR3 is TGTGCCAGCAGTGAAATGAGGGGTAGCTCTGGAAACACCATATATTTT. The chain combines TRBV25-1 with TRBJ1-3; tentatively, D is TRBD1 (5 bases). CDR1 is MGHDK and CDR2 is SYGVNS in the germline V gene. The CDR3 extends over 16 amino acids. V shed 2 bases and J shed 0 bases, with 11 bases lying between them.

The chain combines TRBV9 with TRBJ2-1; the D gene could be TRBD1 or TRBD2 (6 bases each). This CDR3 region has 15 residues. Germline V gene data show CDR1 as SGDLS and CDR2 as YYNGEE. V was clipped by 0 bases and J by 3 bases, with 10 bases between them. The CDR3: CASSVDGGGYNEQFF. CDR3 bases: TGTGCCAGCAGCGTAGATGGAGGGGGCTACAATGAGCAGTTCTTC.

This clone was observed a single time. J is TRBJ2-7 and V is TRBV7-2; D tentatively reads TRBD1 or TRBD2 (6 bases each). Germline loops: CDR1 SGHTA, CDR2 FQGNSA. V shed 5 bases and J shed 4 bases, with 12 bases lying between them. This CDR3 has 13 amino acids. The CDR3 loop is CASSPGGLYEQYF. The CDR3 nucleotides read TGTGCCAGCAGCCCCGGGGGCCTTTACGAGCAGTACTTC.

The chain carries TRBV12-3 or TRBV12-4 and TRBJ1-2; the D is unclear. The CDR3 runs to 13 residues. V shed 1 base and J shed 6 bases, with 9 bases lying between them. CDR3 bases: TGTGCCAGCAGTTTAGGGAGGGATCATGGCTACACCTTC. Protein sequence: CASSLGRDHGYTF.

This chain joins TRBV12-3 or TRBV12-4 and TRBJ2-1; 7 bases map to TRBD2. Unmatched junction bases numbered 13, after V lost 11 bases and J lost 12 bases. The CDR3 extends over 12 amino acids. CDR3 sequence reads: CAAATGPGGQFF. CDR3 DNA sequence: TGTGCCGCCGCGACTGGTCCGGGGGGGCAGTTCTTC.

V and J are TRBV7-2 and TRBJ2-3; tentative D call: TRBD2 (7 bases). Germline CDR1 reads SGHTA; CDR2 reads FQGNSA. Deletions cut 5 bases from V and 1 base from J, with 13 bases between. The CDR3 sequence is 15 residues long. The CDR3 bases are TGTGCCAGCAGCAAAGGGGGGAGGGGCACAGATACGCAGTATTTT. It yields the protein CASSKGGRGTDTQYF.

This chain links TRBV19 with TRBJ1-6, with D unclear. This CDR3 region has 15 residues. Trimming removed 2 bases from V and 2 bases from J, with 7 bases in between. The V gene's germline CDR1 is LNHDA and CDR2 SQIVND (reference sequence). This chain's CDR3 is CASSISGAYNSPLHF. The CDR3 nucleotides are TGTGCCAGTAGTATATCTGGGGCCTATAATTCACCCCTCCACTTT.

This chain connects TRBV18 to TRBJ1-2, with TRBD1 matching 7 bases. The CDR3 runs to 15 residues. Per germline, CDR1 KGHSH and CDR2 LQKENI. Trimming took 2 bases from V and 3 from J; bases not matched to a gene: 6. The CDR3 sequence: CASSPTPDRDYGYTF. DNA for the CDR3: TGTGCCAGCTCACCAACCCCAGACAGGGACTATGGCTACACCTTC.

V is TRBV19 and J is TRBJ1-5; D perhaps matches TRBD1 (5 bases). V was clipped by 5 bases and J by 7 bases, with 9 bases between them. This CDR3 is built from 12 residues. From germline, CDR1 is LNHDA and CDR2 SQIVND (reference sequence). DNA of the CDR3: TGTGCCAGTAGTCCCCCAGGGCAGCCCCAGCATTTT. Protein product: CASSPPGQPQHF.

J is TRBJ2-1 and V is TRBV11-2, with D maybe TRBD1 (5 bases). From germline, CDR1 is SGHAT and CDR2 FQNNGV. V lost 0 bases to trimming and J lost 0 bases, with 12 bases between them. The CDR3 consists of 17 residues. The CDR3 region is CASSLDAGPSSYNEQFF. CDR3 DNA sequence: TGTGCCAGCAGCTTAGATGCAGGGCCAAGCTCCTACAATGAGCAGTTCTTC.

The chain carries TRBV9 and TRBJ2-1, with 9 bases matching TRBD2. The germline V gene encodes CDR1 SGDLS and CDR2 YYNGEE. The CDR3 extends over 15 amino acids. V shed 0 bases and J 4 bases; nucleotides not matched to a gene: 2. CDR3 residues: CASSVDLAGYNEQFF. The CDR3, as DNA: TGTGCCAGCAGCGTAGACCTAGCGGGGTACAATGAGCAGTTCTTC.

This sequence joins TRBV19 and TRBJ1-5, with TRBD1 identical over 7 bases. The CDR3 is 15 residues long. V lost 5 bases to trimming and J lost 3 bases; unmatched junction nucleotides: 7. Per germline, CDR1 LNHDA and CDR2 SQIVND (reference sequence). In DNA, the CDR3 is TGTGCCAGTAGTCCCCGGACAGGAATCAATCAGCCCCAGCATTTT. As protein: CASSPRTGINQPQHF.

The genes are TRBV6-5 and TRBJ1-1, with D possibly being TRBD1 (5 bases). The germline gives CDR1 MNHEY, CDR2 SVGAGI. V lost 7 bases and J lost 1, with 13 bases in between. The length of the CDR3 is 14 residues. The CDR3 DNA follows: TGTGCCAGCACCGCCGACAGAAGGAACACTGAAGCTTTCTTT. It encodes CASTADRRNTEAFF.

Here the CDR3 reads CASSVSSRGQYF. The CDR3 nucleotides are TGTGCCAGCAGTGTCAGTTCTAGGGGCCAGTACTTC. This chain connects TRBV2 to TRBJ2-5; weak D call: TRBD1 (5 bases). The CDR3 has 12 residues. V was trimmed by 4 bases and J by 10 bases, leaving 13 bases between them. Per germline, CDR1 SNHLY and CDR2 FYNNEI.

This clone showed up just once. The chain has TRBV7-2 and TRBJ2-7; D remains ambiguous. Trimming left V 4 bases short and J 4 bases short, with 11 bases between. The CDR3 contains 13 residues. CDR1 and CDR2 (germline): SGHTA, FQGNSA. In DNA, the CDR3 is TGTGCCAGCAGCTCCCCTGACGGGTACGAGCAGTACTTC. Translating it yields CASSSPDGYEQYF.

The chain is built from TRBV7-2 and TRBJ1-2; tentatively, D is TRBD1 (6 bases). V shed 3 bases and J shed 4 bases, with 9 bases lying between them. CDR1 is SGHTA and CDR2 is FQGNSA in the germline V gene. The CDR3 contains 13 residues. CDR3 amino acids: CASSFGTTYGYTF. For the CDR3, the DNA is TGTGCCAGCAGCTTTGGGACAACCTATGGCTACACCTTC.

This rearrangement joins TRBV21-1 to TRBJ2-3; whether TRBD2, the table's D call, matches the DNA was not checked. TRBV21-1 is tagged as a pseudogene. The CDR3 consists of 20 residues. CDR3 amino acids: CASSVPGTSGGPTSTDTQYF. CDR3 DNA sequence: TGTGCCAGCAGCGTCCCCGGGACTAGCGGGGGCCCTACTAGCACAGATACGCAGTATTTT.